These T cell receptor beta chains were read from a single sample in a study of cytomegalovirus exposure and HLA in healthy donors. The data were produced by immunoSEQ multiplex PCR, yet TCRdb's version contains in-frame clones alone and is incomplete. This table has some 150,000 clones, about 94% appearing once. Specimen: PBMCs. The source is a man in his late teens or twenties in good health and CMV-seropositive. Both conserved end residues are part of each CDR3. Fields, in order: D gene, V gene, J gene, clone size, CDR3 DNA, CDR3 protein. A D gene is named only where the DNA matches it firmly. Clone sizes are given selectively: once, few, many, or a class where the clone is expanded.

d_gene: -; v_gene: TRBV5-4; j_gene: TRBJ2-5; abundance: -; CDR3nt: TGTGCCAGCAGCTCGCCTGCGGACAGCAAAGAGACCCAGTACTTC; CDR3aa: CASSSPADSKETQYF
d_gene: -; v_gene: TRBV11-3; j_gene: TRBJ2-5; abundance: once; CDR3nt: TGTGCCAGCAGCTCGAATACTTTGGAGACCCAGTACTTC; CDR3aa: CASSSNTLETQYF
d_gene: -; v_gene: TRBV6-5; j_gene: TRBJ1-2; abundance: -; CDR3nt: TGTGCCAGCAGTTACTCGCCAGGGTCGGACTATGGCTACACCTTC; CDR3aa: CASSYSPGSDYGYTF
d_gene: -; v_gene: TRBV6-1; j_gene: TRBJ2-7; abundance: -; CDR3nt: TGTGCCAGCAGTGAAATAGGCAGGGTCGGCTACGAGCAGTACTTC; CDR3aa: CASSEIGRVGYEQYF
d_gene: -; v_gene: TRBV5-1; j_gene: TRBJ1-2; abundance: -; CDR3nt: TGCGCCAGCAGCTCCATGCCGCGCTATGGCTACACCTTC; CDR3aa: CASSSMPRYGYTF
d_gene: TRBD1; v_gene: TRBV11-2; j_gene: TRBJ1-4; abundance: -; CDR3nt: TGTGCCAGCAGCTTAAGGGGGCAGGGGGCTAATGAAAAACTGTTTTTT; CDR3aa: CASSLRGQGANEKLFF
d_gene: TRBD2; v_gene: TRBV7-8; j_gene: TRBJ2-7; abundance: -; CDR3nt: TGTGCCAGCAGCCGCATCGGGAGGGGGATCTACGAGCAGTACTTC; CDR3aa: CASSRIGRGIYEQYF
d_gene: -; v_gene: TRBV10-3; j_gene: TRBJ2-7; abundance: -; CDR3nt: TGTGCCATCAGTGAGTCGACAGTCGGGTTTGATACGCAGTACTTC; CDR3aa: CAISESTVGFDTQYF
d_gene: TRBD1; v_gene: TRBV27; j_gene: TRBJ1-5; abundance: -; CDR3nt: TGTGCCAGCAGTTTATGGGGGACAGGGAATCAGCCCCAGCATTTT; CDR3aa: CASSLWGTGNQPQHF
d_gene: -; v_gene: TRBV5-1; j_gene: TRBJ1-1; abundance: -; CDR3nt: TGCGCCAGCTATGAGGGGGGGAGGCCCACTGAAGCTTTCTTT; CDR3aa: CASYEGGRPTEAFF
d_gene: -; v_gene: TRBV7-9; j_gene: TRBJ2-7; abundance: -; CDR3nt: TGTGCCAGCAGCTTAGTCCAGGACTCCTACGAGCAGTACTTC; CDR3aa: CASSLVQDSYEQYF
d_gene: -; v_gene: TRBV28; j_gene: TRBJ1-1; abundance: -; CDR3nt: TGTGCCAGCACCCTCAGTTGGGAGACTGAAGCTTTCTTT; CDR3aa: CASTLSWETEAFF
d_gene: TRBD2; v_gene: TRBV5-1; j_gene: TRBJ2-3; abundance: -; CDR3nt: TGCGCCAGCAGCTTGATAAGAGGGGGACTAGCGGGCCGCACAGATACGCAGTATTTT; CDR3aa: CASSLIRGGLAGRTDTQYF
d_gene: -; v_gene: TRBV11-2; j_gene: TRBJ2-7; abundance: -; CDR3nt: TGTGCCAGCAGCTGGAGCGGAAGCTCCTACGAGCAGTACTTC; CDR3aa: CASSWSGSSYEQYF
d_gene: -; v_gene: TRBV5-1; j_gene: TRBJ2-7; abundance: -; CDR3nt: TGCGCCAGCAGCTTGGAAGCACAGGGACTACCTCCCTACGAGCAGTACTTC; CDR3aa: CASSLEAQGLPPYEQYF
d_gene: TRBD1; v_gene: TRBV28; j_gene: TRBJ1-2; abundance: -; CDR3nt: TGTGCCACCCCTGCGGGGACAGGGCACTATGGCTACACCTTC; CDR3aa: CATPAGTGHYGYTF
d_gene: -; v_gene: TRBV4-1; j_gene: TRBJ1-2; abundance: -; CDR3nt: TGCGCCAGCAGGTCGGGGAGGGATGGCTACACCTTC; CDR3aa: CASRSGRDGYTF
d_gene: -; v_gene: TRBV2; j_gene: TRBJ1-2; abundance: -; CDR3nt: TGTGCCAGCAGTACGGAATCCCTGGAGAAGTATGGCTACACCTTC; CDR3aa: CASSTESLEKYGYTF
d_gene: -; v_gene: TRBV27; j_gene: TRBJ2-3; abundance: -; CDR3nt: TGTGCCAGCAGTTTACGGGGCTGGGGGCTAGCGGGCACAGATACGCAGTATTTT; CDR3aa: CASSLRGWGLAGTDTQYF
d_gene: -; v_gene: TRBV2; j_gene: TRBJ1-1; abundance: once; CDR3nt: TGTGCCAGCAAAAATAGGGCCAGACAGGCTGAAGCTTTCTTT; CDR3aa: CASKNRARQAEAFF
d_gene: TRBD2; v_gene: TRBV2; j_gene: TRBJ2-2; abundance: -; CDR3nt: TGTGCCAGCAGTGACCTCGTAGCGGGAGTAGGTGACACCGGGGAGCTGTTTTTT; CDR3aa: CASSDLVAGVGDTGELFF
d_gene: TRBD2; v_gene: TRBV7-3; j_gene: TRBJ2-5; abundance: -; CDR3nt: TGTGCCAGCAGCTTAAGCGGGAGGGGAGAGACCCAGTACTTC; CDR3aa: CASSLSGRGETQYF
d_gene: -; v_gene: TRBV28; j_gene: TRBJ2-7; abundance: -; CDR3nt: TGTGCCAGCAGTTTTCCCGGGTCAAGCGAGCAGTACTTC; CDR3aa: CASSFPGSSEQYF
d_gene: -; v_gene: TRBV11-3; j_gene: TRBJ2-7; abundance: -; CDR3nt: TGTGCCAGCAGCCCCGGTTTCGGCTCCTACGAGCAGTACTTC; CDR3aa: CASSPGFGSYEQYF
d_gene: -; v_gene: TRBV10-3; j_gene: TRBJ1-3; abundance: -; CDR3nt: TGTGCCATCAGTGCAGGGGCTGGAAACACCATATATTTT; CDR3aa: CAISAGAGNTIYF
d_gene: TRBD1; v_gene: TRBV19; j_gene: TRBJ1-2; abundance: -; CDR3nt: TGTGCCAGTAGTATCCAGACAGGGGGCATGTATGGCTACACCTTC; CDR3aa: CASSIQTGGMYGYTF
d_gene: TRBD2; v_gene: TRBV30; j_gene: TRBJ2-7; abundance: -; CDR3nt: TGTGCCTGGAGTACGGGACTAGCCGCCTACGAGCAGTACTTC; CDR3aa: CAWSTGLAAYEQYF
d_gene: TRBD2; v_gene: TRBV10-2; j_gene: TRBJ2-3; abundance: -; CDR3nt: TGCGCCAGCAGTGAGCCCCCGTGGACTAGCCAAAACCTAGATACGCAGTATTTT; CDR3aa: CASSEPPWTSQNLDTQYF
d_gene: -; v_gene: TRBV5-1; j_gene: TRBJ1-3; abundance: -; CDR3nt: TGCGCCAGCAGCTTCCAGGGTGCTGGAAACACCATATATTTT; CDR3aa: CASSFQGAGNTIYF
d_gene: TRBD1; v_gene: TRBV7-2; j_gene: TRBJ2-5; abundance: -; CDR3nt: TGTGCCAGCAGCTCGACAGGGGGGGTTTCGGAGACCCAGTACTTC; CDR3aa: CASSSTGGVSETQYF
d_gene: -; v_gene: TRBV5-1; j_gene: TRBJ2-1; abundance: -; CDR3nt: TGCGCCAGCAGAACTTCCGGGACACTCAATGAGCAGTTCTTC; CDR3aa: CASRTSGTLNEQFF
d_gene: TRBD2; v_gene: TRBV6-1; j_gene: TRBJ2-7; abundance: -; CDR3nt: TGTGCCAGCAGTGAAGCGGGACTAGCGCCCTACGAGCAGTACTTC; CDR3aa: CASSEAGLAPYEQYF
d_gene: -; v_gene: TRBV23-1; j_gene: TRBJ2-5; abundance: -; CDR3nt: TGCGCCAGCAGTCATGAGGCGCCCGATGAAGAGACCCAGTACTTC; CDR3aa: CASSHEAPDEETQYF
d_gene: -; v_gene: TRBV18; j_gene: TRBJ2-7; abundance: -; CDR3nt: TGTGCCAGCTCACCCGGGTCCAACTCCTACGAGCAGTACTTC; CDR3aa: CASSPGSNSYEQYF
d_gene: TRBD1; v_gene: TRBV28; j_gene: TRBJ2-7; abundance: -; CDR3nt: TGTGCCAGCAGTTTCCGGACAGGGGTTATCTACGAGCAGTACTTC; CDR3aa: CASSFRTGVIYEQYF
d_gene: TRBD2; v_gene: TRBV5-4; j_gene: TRBJ2-1; abundance: -; CDR3nt: TGTGCCAGCAGCCTAGCGGGAGACGGGGGGGGTGAGCAGTTCTTC; CDR3aa: CASSLAGDGGGEQFF
d_gene: -; v_gene: TRBV6-6; j_gene: TRBJ2-5; abundance: -; CDR3nt: TGTGCCAGCAGTTACATCGGGAGAGAGACCCAGTACTTC; CDR3aa: CASSYIGRETQYF
d_gene: -; v_gene: TRBV27; j_gene: TRBJ2-3; abundance: -; CDR3nt: TGTGCCAGCAGTTCGGCGACTTTAAGTACGCAGTATTTT; CDR3aa: CASSSATLSTQYF
d_gene: TRBD2; v_gene: TRBV2; j_gene: TRBJ2-7; abundance: -; CDR3nt: TGTGCCAGCAGTGCACTAGCGGTCTGGAACGAGCAGTACTTC; CDR3aa: CASSALAVWNEQYF
d_gene: TRBD2; v_gene: TRBV18; j_gene: TRBJ2-4; abundance: -; CDR3nt: TGTGCCAGCTCACCCGTCGGCGGGCTAGCGGGGTCCCCCCGGGTGCACTTC; CDR3aa: CASSPVGGLAGSPRVHF
d_gene: -; v_gene: TRBV4-1; j_gene: TRBJ2-7; abundance: -; CDR3nt: TGCGCCAGCAGCCAAAAGCAGGCCGAATCCTACGAGCAGTACTTC; CDR3aa: CASSQKQAESYEQYF
d_gene: -; v_gene: TRBV27; j_gene: TRBJ2-1; abundance: -; CDR3nt: TGTGCCAGCAGTTTATCGAGGACTTCCTACAATGAGCAGTTCTTC; CDR3aa: CASSLSRTSYNEQFF
d_gene: TRBD1; v_gene: TRBV27; j_gene: TRBJ2-5; abundance: -; CDR3nt: TGTGCCAGCACCCAACAGGGGCGGCTAGGGACCCAGTACTTC; CDR3aa: CASTQQGRLGTQYF
d_gene: TRBD2; v_gene: TRBV7-9; j_gene: TRBJ2-1; abundance: once; CDR3nt: TGTGCCAGCAGCTTAGAGGGAGGGGACTTAATAAATGAGCAGTTCTTC; CDR3aa: CASSLEGGDLINEQFF
d_gene: -; v_gene: TRBV5-5; j_gene: TRBJ1-6; abundance: -; CDR3nt: TGTGCCAGCAGCTTGGGAAGCAAAACGGATTCACCCCTCCACTTT; CDR3aa: CASSLGSKTDSPLHF
d_gene: -; v_gene: TRBV5-1; j_gene: TRBJ1-3; abundance: -; CDR3nt: TGCGCCAGCAGCTTGTTATGGACGGGGAAAGCTGGAAACACCATATATTTT; CDR3aa: CASSLLWTGKAGNTIYF
d_gene: -; v_gene: TRBV5-5; j_gene: TRBJ1-1; abundance: -; CDR3nt: TGTGCCAGCAACAGACAGGCGAACACTGAAGCTTTCTTT; CDR3aa: CASNRQANTEAFF
d_gene: -; v_gene: TRBV28; j_gene: TRBJ1-1; abundance: -; CDR3nt: TGTGCCAGCAGTTTACAGTACACTGAAGCTTTCTTT; CDR3aa: CASSLQYTEAFF
d_gene: TRBD2; v_gene: TRBV18; j_gene: TRBJ2-1; abundance: once; CDR3nt: TGTGCCAGCTCACCACCCACGGGAGGCCAACCGTTCTTC; CDR3aa: CASSPPTGGQPFF
d_gene: TRBD2; v_gene: TRBV7-2; j_gene: TRBJ2-7; abundance: -; CDR3nt: TGTGCCAGCAGCTTGGACCCACGGGGGGTCGAGCAGTACTTC; CDR3aa: CASSLDPRGVEQYF